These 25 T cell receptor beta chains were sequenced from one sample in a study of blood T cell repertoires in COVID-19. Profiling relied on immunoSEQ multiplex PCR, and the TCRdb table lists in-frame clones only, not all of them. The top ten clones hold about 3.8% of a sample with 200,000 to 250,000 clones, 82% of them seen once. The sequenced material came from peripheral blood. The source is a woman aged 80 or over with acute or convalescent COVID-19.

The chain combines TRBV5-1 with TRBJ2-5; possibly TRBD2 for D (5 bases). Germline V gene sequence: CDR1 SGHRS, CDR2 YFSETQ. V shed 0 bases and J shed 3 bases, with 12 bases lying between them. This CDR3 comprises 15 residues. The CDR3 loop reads CASSLAGRAEETQYF. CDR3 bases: TGCGCCAGCAGCTTGGCCGGGCGGGCGGAAGAGACCCAGTACTTC.

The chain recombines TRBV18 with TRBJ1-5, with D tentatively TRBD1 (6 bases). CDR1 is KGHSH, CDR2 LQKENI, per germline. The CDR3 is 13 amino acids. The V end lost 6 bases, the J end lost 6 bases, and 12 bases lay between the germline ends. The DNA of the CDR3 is TGTGCCAGCTCGAGCGGGGGGCCTCAGCCCCAGCATTTT. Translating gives CASSSGGPQPQHF.

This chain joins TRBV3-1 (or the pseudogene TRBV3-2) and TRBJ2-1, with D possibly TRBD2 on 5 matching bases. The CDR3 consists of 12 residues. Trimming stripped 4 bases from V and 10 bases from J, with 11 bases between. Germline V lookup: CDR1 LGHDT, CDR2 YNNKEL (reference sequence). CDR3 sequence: CASSPRPGEQFF. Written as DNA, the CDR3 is TGTGCCAGCAGCCCCCGCCCGGGGGAGCAGTTCTTC.

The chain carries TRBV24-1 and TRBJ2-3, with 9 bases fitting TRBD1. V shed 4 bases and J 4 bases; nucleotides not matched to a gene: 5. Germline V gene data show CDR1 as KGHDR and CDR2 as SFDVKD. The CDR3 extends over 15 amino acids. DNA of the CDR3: TGTGCCACCAGTGACAGACAGGGGGGGCCAGATACGCAGTATTTT. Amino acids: CATSDRQGGPDTQYF.

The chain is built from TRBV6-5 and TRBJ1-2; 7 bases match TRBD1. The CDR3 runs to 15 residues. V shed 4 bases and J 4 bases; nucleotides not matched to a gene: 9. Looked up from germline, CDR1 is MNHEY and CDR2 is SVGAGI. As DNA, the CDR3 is TGTGCCAGCAGTTCCCTCGACAGGGACCTCTATGGCTACACCTTC. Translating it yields CASSSLDRDLYGYTF.

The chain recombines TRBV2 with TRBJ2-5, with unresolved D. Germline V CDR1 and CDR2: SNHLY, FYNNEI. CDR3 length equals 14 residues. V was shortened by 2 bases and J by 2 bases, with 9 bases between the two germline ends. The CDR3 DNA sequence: TGTGCCAGCAGTGAACTCGCAGGTCAAGAGACCCAGTACTTC. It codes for CASSELAGQETQYF.

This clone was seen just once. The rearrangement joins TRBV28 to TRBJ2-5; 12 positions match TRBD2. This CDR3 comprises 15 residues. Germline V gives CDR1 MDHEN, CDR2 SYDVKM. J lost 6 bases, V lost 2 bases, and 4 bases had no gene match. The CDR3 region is CASSLLTSGGQTQYF. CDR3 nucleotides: TGTGCCAGCAGTTTACTGACTAGCGGGGGTCAGACCCAGTACTTC.

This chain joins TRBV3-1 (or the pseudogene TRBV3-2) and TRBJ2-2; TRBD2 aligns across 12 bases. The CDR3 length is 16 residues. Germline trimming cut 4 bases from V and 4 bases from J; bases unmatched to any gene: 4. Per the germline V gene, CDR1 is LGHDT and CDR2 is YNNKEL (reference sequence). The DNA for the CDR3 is TGTGCCAGCAGCCGGACTAGCGGGGCCCCCACCGGGGAGCTGTTTTTT. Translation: CASSRTSGAPTGELFF.

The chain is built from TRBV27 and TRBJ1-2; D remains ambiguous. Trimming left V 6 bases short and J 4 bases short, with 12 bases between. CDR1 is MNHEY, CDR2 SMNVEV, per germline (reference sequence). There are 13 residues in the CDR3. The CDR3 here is CASRRPGGYGYTF. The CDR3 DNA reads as TGTGCCAGCAGGCGACCGGGAGGCTATGGCTACACCTTC.

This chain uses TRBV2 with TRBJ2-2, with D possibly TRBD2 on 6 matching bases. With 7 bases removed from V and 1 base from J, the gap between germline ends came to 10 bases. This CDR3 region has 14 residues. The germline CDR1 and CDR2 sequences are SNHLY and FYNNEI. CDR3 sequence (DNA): TGTGCCAGCACGGGACTTAGGAACACCGGGGAGCTGTTTTTT. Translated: CASTGLRNTGELFF.

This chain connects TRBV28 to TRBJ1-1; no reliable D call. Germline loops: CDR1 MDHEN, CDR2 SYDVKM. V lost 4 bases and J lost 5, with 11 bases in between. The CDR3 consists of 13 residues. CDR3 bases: TGTGCCAGCAGTTCAGGTGCAGGAACTGAAGCTTTCTTT. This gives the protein CASSSGAGTEAFF.

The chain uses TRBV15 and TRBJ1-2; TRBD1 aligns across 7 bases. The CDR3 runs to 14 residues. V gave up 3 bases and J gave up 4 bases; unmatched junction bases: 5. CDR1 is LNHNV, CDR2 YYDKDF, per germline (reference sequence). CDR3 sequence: CATSSGDRVYGYTF. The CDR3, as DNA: TGTGCCACCAGCAGTGGTGACAGGGTCTATGGCTACACCTTC.

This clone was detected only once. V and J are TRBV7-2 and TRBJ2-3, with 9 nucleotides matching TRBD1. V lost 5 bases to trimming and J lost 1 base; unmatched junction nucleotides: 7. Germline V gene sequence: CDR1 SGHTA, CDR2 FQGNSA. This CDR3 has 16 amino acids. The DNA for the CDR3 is TGTGCCAGCAGCGCCCACCGGGACAGGGGCACAGATACGCAGTATTTT. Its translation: CASSAHRDRGTDTQYF. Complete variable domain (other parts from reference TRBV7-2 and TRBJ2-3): GAGVSQSPSNKVTEKGKDVELRCDPISGHTALYWYRQSLGQGLEFLIYFQGNSAPDKSGLPSDRFSAERTGGSVSTLTIQRTQQEDSAVYLCASSAHRDRGTDTQYFGPGTRLTVL.

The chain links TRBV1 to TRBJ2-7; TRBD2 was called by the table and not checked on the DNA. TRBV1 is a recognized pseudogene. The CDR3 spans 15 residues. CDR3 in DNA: TGCACCAGCCCCCGTAAGGTTCACCTAGCCGACGAGCAGTACTTC. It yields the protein CTSPRKVHLADEQYF.

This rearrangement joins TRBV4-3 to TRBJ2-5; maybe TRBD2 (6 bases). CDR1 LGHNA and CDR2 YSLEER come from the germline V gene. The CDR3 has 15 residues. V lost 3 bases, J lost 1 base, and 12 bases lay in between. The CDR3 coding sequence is TGCGCCAGCAGCCATGCCCCTAGCGTCCAAGAGACCCAGTACTTC. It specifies CASSHAPSVQETQYF.

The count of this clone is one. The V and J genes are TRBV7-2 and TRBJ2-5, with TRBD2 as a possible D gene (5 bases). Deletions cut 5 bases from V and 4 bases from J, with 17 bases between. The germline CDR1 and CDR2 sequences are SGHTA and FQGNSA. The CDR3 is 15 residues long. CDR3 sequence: CASSGQARVGETQYF. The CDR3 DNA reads TGTGCCAGCAGCGGTCAAGCGAGGGTAGGAGAGACCCAGTACTTC.

CDR3 nucleotide sequence: TGTGCCAGCAGTTCCCTCGCCGGGACAGACTATGGCTACACCTTC. Its protein product is CASSSLAGTDYGYTF. This chain joins TRBV6-6 and TRBJ1-2; 7 positions match TRBD1. This CDR3 contains 15 residues. V lost 4 bases to trimming and J lost 3 bases; unmatched junction nucleotides: 8. CDR1 and CDR2 from the germline V gene are MNHNY and SVGAGI (reference sequence).

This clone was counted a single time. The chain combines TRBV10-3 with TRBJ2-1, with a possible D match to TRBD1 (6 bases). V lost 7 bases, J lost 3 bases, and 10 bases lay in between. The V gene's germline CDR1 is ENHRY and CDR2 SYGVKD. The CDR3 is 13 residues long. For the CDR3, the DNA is TGTGCCATCACGGTGGACAGCTACAATGAGCAGTTCTTC. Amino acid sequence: CAITVDSYNEQFF.

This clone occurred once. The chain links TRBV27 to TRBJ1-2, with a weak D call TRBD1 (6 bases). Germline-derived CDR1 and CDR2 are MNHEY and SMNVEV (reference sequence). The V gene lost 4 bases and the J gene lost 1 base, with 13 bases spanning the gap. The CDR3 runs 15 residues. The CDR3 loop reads CASSSQGLRNYGYTF. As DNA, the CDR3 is TGTGCCAGCAGTTCACAGGGATTGCGTAACTATGGCTACACCTTC.

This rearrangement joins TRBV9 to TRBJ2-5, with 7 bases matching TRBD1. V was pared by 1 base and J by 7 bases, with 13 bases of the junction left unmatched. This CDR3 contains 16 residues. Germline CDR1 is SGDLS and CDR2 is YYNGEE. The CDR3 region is CASSVTGATTTGTQYF. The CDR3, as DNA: TGTGCCAGCAGCGTAACAGGGGCCACAACTACGGGGACCCAGTACTTC.

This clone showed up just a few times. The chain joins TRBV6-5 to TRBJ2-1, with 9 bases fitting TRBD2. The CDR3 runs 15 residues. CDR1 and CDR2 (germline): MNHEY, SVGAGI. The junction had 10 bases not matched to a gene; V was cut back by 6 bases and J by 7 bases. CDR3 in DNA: TGTGCCAGCAGCGCCAGCGGGGGGTCTTGGAATGAGCAGTTCTTC. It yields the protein CASSASGGSWNEQFF.

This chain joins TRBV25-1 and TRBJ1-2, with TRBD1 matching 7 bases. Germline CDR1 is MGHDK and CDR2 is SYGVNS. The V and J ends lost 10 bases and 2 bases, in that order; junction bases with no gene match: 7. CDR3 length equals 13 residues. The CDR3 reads CATMPGGNYGYTF. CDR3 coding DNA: TGTGCCACCATGCCAGGGGGAAACTATGGCTACACCTTC.

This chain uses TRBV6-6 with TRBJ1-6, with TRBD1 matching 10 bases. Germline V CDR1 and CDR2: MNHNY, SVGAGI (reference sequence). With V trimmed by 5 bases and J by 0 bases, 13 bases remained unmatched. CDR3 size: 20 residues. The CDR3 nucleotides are TGTGCCAGCAGTCGACAAACCCCGGGACAGGGGAGCTCCTATAATTCACCCCTCCACTTT. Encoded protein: CASSRQTPGQGSSYNSPLHF.

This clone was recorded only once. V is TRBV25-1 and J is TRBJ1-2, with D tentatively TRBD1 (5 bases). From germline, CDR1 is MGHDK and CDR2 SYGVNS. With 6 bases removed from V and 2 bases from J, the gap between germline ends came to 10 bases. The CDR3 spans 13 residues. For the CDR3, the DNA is TGTGCCAGCAGCAGGGAAACCAACTATGGCTACACCTTC. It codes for CASSRETNYGYTF.

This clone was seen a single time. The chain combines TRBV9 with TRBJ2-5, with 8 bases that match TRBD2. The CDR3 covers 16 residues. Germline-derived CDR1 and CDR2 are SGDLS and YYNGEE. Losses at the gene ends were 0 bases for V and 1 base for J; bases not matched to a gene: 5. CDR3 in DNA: TGTGCCAGCAGCGTAGACCCGGGGGGGCCCCAAGAGACCCAGTACTTC. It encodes CASSVDPGGPQETQYF.